The present TCR beta chain was sequenced within a study of regulatory T cells in long-lasting Graves disease. Libraries of TCR beta came from iRepertoire HTBI primers plus Arm-PCR of CDR3 regions. TCRdb reprocessed the multiplex PCR reads with MiXCR, giving one entry per CDR3 protein. The table shows 350,000 to 500,000 distinct CDR3 sequences, with approximately 16% occurring only once. The J segment lost 3 bases and the V segment lost 3 bases, leaving 11 bases of the junction unmatched. Germline V lookup: CDR1 LNHDA, CDR2 SQIVND (reference sequence). The CDR3 is made up of 17 amino acids. Sample time point: newly diagnosed GD, antithyroid drugs for less than 3 months. RNA isolated from PBMCs was used to make the TCR library. This clonotype came up a few times. Separately, the same data were catalogued under a study of T cells in Graves' hyperthyroidism and ophthalmopathy. Turning to that study: Recently diagnosed hyperthyroidism of less than 2 months' duration affected patients aged 18 to 65.

Sequenced material: peripheral blood mononuclear cells (PBMCs), taken at new diagnosis, from a patient treated with antithyroid drugs. The receptor comes from a woman aged 18-29 years with Graves disease. J is TRBJ2-1 and V is TRBV19; TRBD2 matches 7 bases. The CDR3 sequence is CASSILRTSSSYNEQFF. CDR3 DNA: TGTGCCAGTAGTATCCTAAGGACTAGTTCAAGCTACAATGAGCAGTTCTTC.